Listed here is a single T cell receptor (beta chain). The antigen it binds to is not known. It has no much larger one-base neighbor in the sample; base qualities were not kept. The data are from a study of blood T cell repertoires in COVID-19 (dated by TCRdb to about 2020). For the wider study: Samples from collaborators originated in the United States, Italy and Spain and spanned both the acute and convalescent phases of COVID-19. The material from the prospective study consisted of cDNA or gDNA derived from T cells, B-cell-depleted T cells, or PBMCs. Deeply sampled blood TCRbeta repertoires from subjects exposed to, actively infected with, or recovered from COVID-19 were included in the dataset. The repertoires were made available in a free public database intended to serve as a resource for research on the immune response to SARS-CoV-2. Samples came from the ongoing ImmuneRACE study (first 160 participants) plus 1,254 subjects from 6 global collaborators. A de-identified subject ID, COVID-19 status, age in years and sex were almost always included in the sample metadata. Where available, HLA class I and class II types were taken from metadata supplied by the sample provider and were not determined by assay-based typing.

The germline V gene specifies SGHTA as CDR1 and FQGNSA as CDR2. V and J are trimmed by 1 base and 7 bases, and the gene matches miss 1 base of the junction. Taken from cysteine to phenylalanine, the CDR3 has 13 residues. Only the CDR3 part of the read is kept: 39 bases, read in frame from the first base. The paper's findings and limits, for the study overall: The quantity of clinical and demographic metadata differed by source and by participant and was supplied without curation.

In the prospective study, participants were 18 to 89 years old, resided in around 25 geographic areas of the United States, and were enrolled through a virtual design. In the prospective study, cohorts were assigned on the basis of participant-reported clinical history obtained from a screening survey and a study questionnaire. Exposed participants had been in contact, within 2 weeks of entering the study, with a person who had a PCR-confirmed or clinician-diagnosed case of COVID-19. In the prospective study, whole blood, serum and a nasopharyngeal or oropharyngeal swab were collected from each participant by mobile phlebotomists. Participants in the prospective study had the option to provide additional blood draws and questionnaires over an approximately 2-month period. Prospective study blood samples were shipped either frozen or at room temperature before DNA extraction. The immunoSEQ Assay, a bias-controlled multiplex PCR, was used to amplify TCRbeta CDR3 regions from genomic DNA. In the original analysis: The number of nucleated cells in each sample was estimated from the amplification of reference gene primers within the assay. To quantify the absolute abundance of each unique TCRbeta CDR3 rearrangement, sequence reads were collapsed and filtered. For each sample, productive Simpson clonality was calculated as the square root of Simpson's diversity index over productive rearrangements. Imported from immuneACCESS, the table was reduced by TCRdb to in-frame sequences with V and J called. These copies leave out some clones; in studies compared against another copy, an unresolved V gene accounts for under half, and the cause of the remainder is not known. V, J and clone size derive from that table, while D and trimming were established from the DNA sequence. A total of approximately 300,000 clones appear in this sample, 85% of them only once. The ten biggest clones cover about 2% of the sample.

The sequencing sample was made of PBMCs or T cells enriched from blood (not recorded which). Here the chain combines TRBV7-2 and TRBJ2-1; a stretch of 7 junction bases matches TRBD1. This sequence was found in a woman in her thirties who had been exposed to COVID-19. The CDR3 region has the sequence CASSLGQGNEQFF. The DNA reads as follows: TGTGCCAGCAGCTTAGGACAGGGAAATGAGCAGTTCTTC.